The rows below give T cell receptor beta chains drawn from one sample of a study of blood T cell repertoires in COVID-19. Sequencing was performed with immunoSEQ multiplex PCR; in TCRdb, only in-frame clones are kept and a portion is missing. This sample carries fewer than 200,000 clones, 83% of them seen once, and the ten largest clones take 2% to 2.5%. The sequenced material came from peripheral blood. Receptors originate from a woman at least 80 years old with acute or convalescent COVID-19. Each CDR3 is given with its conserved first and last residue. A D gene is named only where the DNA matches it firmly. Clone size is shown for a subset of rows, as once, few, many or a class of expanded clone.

DNA: TGTGCCTGGAGTAGCAGGGGTTCCCACGAGCAGTACTTC
CDR3: CAWSSRGSHEQYF
size: -
D: -
V: TRBV30
J: TRBJ2-7

DNA: TGTGCCTGGAGCCCACCCGCGGTCTCTGGAAACACCATATATTTT
CDR3: CAWSPPAVSGNTIYF
size: once
D: -
V: TRBV30
J: TRBJ1-3

DNA: TGTGCCAGCAGCCCGGGACAGCTATATGGCTACACCTTC
CDR3: CASSPGQLYGYTF
size: -
D: TRBD1
V: TRBV5-8
J: TRBJ1-2

DNA: TGTGCCAGCAGTGGGGACGGGAGAAATCAGCCCCAGCATTTT
CDR3: CASSGDGRNQPQHF
size: once
D: -
V: TRBV2
J: TRBJ1-5

DNA: TGTGCCAGTGACAGGGTGAGCAATCAGCCCCAGCATTTT
CDR3: CASDRVSNQPQHF
size: -
D: TRBD1
V: TRBV19
J: TRBJ1-5

DNA: TGTGCCAGCAGCCAAGCTCGGGACAGGGGGTACGAGCAGTACTTC
CDR3: CASSQARDRGYEQYF
size: once
D: TRBD1
V: TRBV3-1/TRBV3-2
J: TRBJ2-7

DNA: TGTGCCAGCAGCTACGGGACCTACAATGAGCAGTTCTTC
CDR3: CASSYGTYNEQFF
size: -
D: -
V: TRBV11-2
J: TRBJ2-1

DNA: TGTGCCAGCGGGGGACAGGGGGACACCGGGGAGCTGTTTTTT
CDR3: CASGGQGDTGELFF
size: -
D: TRBD1
V: TRBV2
J: TRBJ2-2

DNA: TGTGCCTGGAGTGTACTGTGGGGGCATGGCTACACCTTC
CDR3: CAWSVLWGHGYTF
size: -
D: -
V: TRBV30
J: TRBJ1-2

DNA: TGTGCCTGGAGTGCCCGTCTCGAGCGGGAGGAGACCCAGTACTTC
CDR3: CAWSARLEREETQYF
size: -
D: TRBD2
V: TRBV30
J: TRBJ2-5

DNA: TGTGCCAGCAGCTCTCGACAGGTGATGGGGACCGGGGAGCAGTACTTC
CDR3: CASSSRQVMGTGEQYF
size: -
D: -
V: TRBV11-1
J: TRBJ2-7

DNA: TGTGCCAGCAGTTACTCGATTCGGAGAAACACTGAAGCTTTCTTT
CDR3: CASSYSIRRNTEAFF
size: -
D: -
V: TRBV6-2/TRBV6-3
J: TRBJ1-1

DNA: TGCGCCAGCAGCTGGGCCGGGACAAGGGATTCACCCCTCCACTTT
CDR3: CASSWAGTRDSPLHF
size: -
D: -
V: TRBV5-1
J: TRBJ1-6

DNA: TGTGCCAGCAGCAAAGGGACAGACCCTCAAGCACCCCTCCACTTT
CDR3: CASSKGTDPQAPLHF
size: once
D: -
V: TRBV21-1
J: TRBJ1-6

DNA: TGTGCCAGCTCACCCTCCAGGGATCAGCCCCAGCATTTT
CDR3: CASSPSRDQPQHF
size: -
D: -
V: TRBV18
J: TRBJ1-5

DNA: TGTGCCACGTGCAGGTCTATGAACACTGAAGCTTTCTTT
CDR3: CATCRSMNTEAFF
size: -
D: -
V: TRBV6-5
J: TRBJ1-1

DNA: TGCGCCAGCTGTACGGAGCTAGCGAGCACAGATACGCAGTATTTT
CDR3: CASCTELASTDTQYF
size: -
D: -
V: TRBV5-1
J: TRBJ2-3

DNA: TGTGCCAGCAGCTTACTTCGCGGGGGTTGGTACAATGAGCAGTTCTTC
CDR3: CASSLLRGGWYNEQFF
size: -
D: TRBD2
V: TRBV11-2
J: TRBJ2-1

DNA: TGTGCCAGCAGCTTGGGCTTTGGAAGGCGGAACACTGAAGCTTTCTTT
CDR3: CASSLGFGRRNTEAFF
size: -
D: -
V: TRBV7-2
J: TRBJ1-1

DNA: TGTGCCAGCAGTTACGGTCTAGCTAACTATGGCTACACCTTC
CDR3: CASSYGLANYGYTF
size: -
D: -
V: TRBV6-6
J: TRBJ1-2

DNA: TGCGCCAGCAGCCCCGGGGGGTTACGTGAAAAACTGTTTTTT
CDR3: CASSPGGLREKLFF
size: once
D: -
V: TRBV4-1
J: TRBJ1-4

DNA: TGTGCCAGCAGTCTAGGGGTCCACAATGAGCAGTTCTTC
CDR3: CASSLGVHNEQFF
size: -
D: -
V: TRBV28
J: TRBJ2-1

DNA: TGTGCCAGCTCACCAGTCATCCGGGGAGGTGGTCATGAGCAGTTCTTC
CDR3: CASSPVIRGGGHEQFF
size: -
D: -
V: TRBV18
J: TRBJ2-1

DNA: TGTGCCAGCAGCCATAACACACAGGGAACCTACGAGCAGTACTTC
CDR3: CASSHNTQGTYEQYF
size: -
D: -
V: TRBV7-9
J: TRBJ2-7

DNA: TGTGCCAGCAGCTTAAACAGCCAAGAGACCCAGTACTTC
CDR3: CASSLNSQETQYF
size: -
D: -
V: TRBV7-9
J: TRBJ2-5

DNA: TGTGCCAGCAGAAAGAGCGAATTGGGCTATGGCTACACCTTC
CDR3: CASRKSELGYGYTF
size: -
D: -
V: TRBV28
J: TRBJ1-2

DNA: TGTGCCAGCAGTGAGGGTAATACGGGAGAGACCCAGTACTTC
CDR3: CASSEGNTGETQYF
size: -
D: -
V: TRBV6-1
J: TRBJ2-5

DNA: TGTGCCAGCAGCCGAATCGGGGGGACGCATCCCGATACGCAGTATTTT
CDR3: CASSRIGGTHPDTQYF
size: -
D: TRBD2
V: TRBV11-3
J: TRBJ2-3

DNA: TGTGCCAGCAGCCCAACAGGGGTCTCCGAGACCCAGTACTTC
CDR3: CASSPTGVSETQYF
size: -
D: TRBD1
V: TRBV5-6
J: TRBJ2-5

DNA: TGTGCCAGCAGCCAAGGGGCTTTTCCGGAGGCCCAGCATTTT
CDR3: CASSQGAFPEAQHF
size: -
D: -
V: TRBV3-1/TRBV3-2
J: TRBJ1-5

DNA: TGTGCCAGCACGGGGCGGGGGTCCACAGATACGCAGTATTTT
CDR3: CASTGRGSTDTQYF
size: -
D: TRBD2
V: TRBV2
J: TRBJ2-3

DNA: TGTGCCAGTAGTAAACAGGGGATAAGGAACACTGAAGCTTTCTTT
CDR3: CASSKQGIRNTEAFF
size: -
D: TRBD1
V: TRBV19
J: TRBJ1-1

DNA: TGCGCCAGCAGCCAGAGGACTAGCGGGGGTGAGCAGTTCTTC
CDR3: CASSQRTSGGEQFF
size: -
D: TRBD2
V: TRBV4-3
J: TRBJ2-1

DNA: TGTGCCAGCAGCCTTGCACTAGCGGGAGCGGCCTACGAGCAGTACTTC
CDR3: CASSLALAGAAYEQYF
size: -
D: TRBD2
V: TRBV7-9
J: TRBJ2-7

DNA: TGTGCCAGCAGCCACAGATCGGGGGGGATGTTAAGGGCAGATACGCAGTATTTT
CDR3: CASSHRSGGMLRADTQYF
size: -
D: TRBD2
V: TRBV7-6
J: TRBJ2-3

DNA: TGCGCCAGCAGCTCCTCGGTTAATGAAAAACTGTTTTTT
CDR3: CASSSSVNEKLFF
size: once
D: -
V: TRBV5-1
J: TRBJ1-4

DNA: TGTGCCACCAGCAGAGATGTGGGACTAGCGCATGAGCAGTTCTTC
CDR3: CATSRDVGLAHEQFF
size: -
D: TRBD2
V: TRBV15
J: TRBJ2-1

DNA: TGTGCCAGCAGCCCCTCGAACACCGGGGAGCTGTTTTTT
CDR3: CASSPSNTGELFF
size: -
D: -
V: TRBV2
J: TRBJ2-2

DNA: TGTGCCAGCAGCTTGGACGGAGGCGGGGAGCTGTTTTTT
CDR3: CASSLDGGGELFF
size: -
D: -
V: TRBV13
J: TRBJ2-2

DNA: TGCGCCAGCAGCCAAGAAGGGGGAAGGGGCAATCAGCCCCAGCATTTT
CDR3: CASSQEGGRGNQPQHF
size: -
D: -
V: TRBV4-3
J: TRBJ1-5

DNA: TGTGCCAGTCGAAACGGGGGGGGCACTGAAGCTTTCTTT
CDR3: CASRNGGGTEAFF
size: -
D: -
V: TRBV6-5
J: TRBJ1-1

DNA: TGTGCCAGCACCTTAGGGGACTACATAACAGATACGCAGTATTTT
CDR3: CASTLGDYITDTQYF
size: -
D: TRBD2
V: TRBV7-2
J: TRBJ2-3

DNA: TGTGCCAGCACCTACGGGGGGCAATCCTACAATGAGCAGTTCTTC
CDR3: CASTYGGQSYNEQFF
size: -
D: -
V: TRBV5-6
J: TRBJ2-1

DNA: TGCGCCAGCAGCCTTAGACAGGGGGGTTTTGAAGCTTTCTTT
CDR3: CASSLRQGGFEAFF
size: -
D: TRBD1
V: TRBV4-1
J: TRBJ1-1

DNA: TGTGCCAGCAGCGGGACAGTTAATGAAAAACTGTTTTTT
CDR3: CASSGTVNEKLFF
size: few
D: TRBD1
V: TRBV3-1/TRBV3-2
J: TRBJ1-4

DNA: TGTGCCAGCAGAGAGACAGGGTCAAACATTCAGTACTTC
CDR3: CASRETGSNIQYF
size: few
D: TRBD1
V: TRBV2
J: TRBJ2-4

DNA: TGTGCCAGCTCCCTCTCGGACAGCGTCTATGGCTACACCTTC
CDR3: CASSLSDSVYGYTF
size: -
D: -
V: TRBV18
J: TRBJ1-2

DNA: TGTGCCAGCAGCTTATTGGGGGGGGATTATCAGCCCCAGCATTTT
CDR3: CASSLLGGDYQPQHF
size: -
D: -
V: TRBV7-9
J: TRBJ1-5

DNA: TGTGCCAGCAGCTTAGCCCTCGGCCAAGAGACCCAGTACTTC
CDR3: CASSLALGQETQYF
size: -
D: -
V: TRBV7-2
J: TRBJ2-5

DNA: TGTGCCAGCAGCCCCGGACAGGGAGTATATTCGGGCAATCAGCCCCAGCATTTT
CDR3: CASSPGQGVYSGNQPQHF
size: -
D: TRBD1
V: TRBV14
J: TRBJ1-5

DNA: TGTGCCAGCAAGGAGGGTAGCGAGACCCAGTACTTC
CDR3: CASKEGSETQYF
size: -
D: -
V: TRBV11-2
J: TRBJ2-5

DNA: TGTGCCACCACCGAGGAGGCGCGAGGTGAGCAGTTCTTC
CDR3: CATTEEARGEQFF
size: -
D: -
V: TRBV28
J: TRBJ2-1